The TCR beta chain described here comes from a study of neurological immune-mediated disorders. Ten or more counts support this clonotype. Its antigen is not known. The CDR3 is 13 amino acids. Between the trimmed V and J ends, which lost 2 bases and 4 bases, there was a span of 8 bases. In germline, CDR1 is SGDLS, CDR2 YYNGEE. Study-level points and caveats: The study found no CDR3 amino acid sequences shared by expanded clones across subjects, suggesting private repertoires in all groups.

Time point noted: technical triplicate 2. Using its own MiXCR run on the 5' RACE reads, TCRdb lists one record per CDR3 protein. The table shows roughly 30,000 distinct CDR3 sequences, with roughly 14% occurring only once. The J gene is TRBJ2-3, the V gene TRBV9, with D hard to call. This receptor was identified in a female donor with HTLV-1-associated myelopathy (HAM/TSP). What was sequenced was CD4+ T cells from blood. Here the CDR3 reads CASSVQYADTQYF. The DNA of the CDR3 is TGTGCCAGCAGCGTCCAGTACGCAGATACGCAGTATTTT.